The next 18 T cell receptor beta chains were all read from a single sample in a study of blood T cells in healthy people across ages (dated by TCRdb to the mid-2010s). The library was produced with 5' RACE. TCRdb names Illumina HiSeq 2500 as the instrument used. The second PCR ran for roughly 7 to 11 cycles and used a J-beta primer mix along with a sample-barcoded 5' primer. The public sequencing data were trimmed at Q25 with fastp and processed into clonotypes with MiXCR by TCRdb, which kept only in-frame beta chains. One record per CDR3 amino acid sequence lists the most common genes and DNA. The sample includes 1.5 million or so distinct CDR3 sequences, with 35% to 45% observed a single time. The ten largest clonotypes hold under 8% of the sample. Specimen: blood. These receptors came from a woman aged 18-35 years in good health.

This clonotype was counted between two and nine times. The chain is built from TRBV25-1 and TRBJ2-7; tentative D call: TRBD1 (6 bases). Looked up from germline, CDR1 is MGHDK and CDR2 is SYGVNS. This CDR3 is 13 amino acids long. The germline V and J ends were trimmed by 8 bases and 2 bases, with 13 bases remaining between them. CDR3 DNA: TGTGCCAGCGGGACGGGACAAGCCTACGAGCAGTACTTC. The encoded protein is CASGTGQAYEQYF.

This clonotype was recorded a few times. The chain has TRBV10-3 and TRBJ1-5; D may be TRBD1 (6 bases). The CDR3 totals 14 residues. The V gene lost 2 bases and the J gene lost 5 bases, with 10 bases spanning the gap. Germline V gene data show CDR1 as ENHRY and CDR2 as SYGVKD. The CDR3 spells CAISEARGDQPQHF. The CDR3 DNA is TGTGCCATCAGTGAGGCAAGGGGGGATCAGCCCCAGCATTTT.

The V gene is TRBV6-1, the J gene TRBJ2-7, with D tentatively TRBD2 (5 bases). V lost 10 bases and J 4 bases, leaving 23 bases between the germline ends. From germline, CDR1 is MNHNS and CDR2 SASEGT. CDR3 length: 15 amino acids. This chain's CDR3 is CATINGRTYTYEQYF. In DNA, the CDR3 is TGTGCCACCATCAATGGTAGGACTTACACTTACGAGCAGTACTTC.

The chain carries TRBV4-1 and TRBJ2-3; possible D gene TRBD2, 5 bases. This CDR3 comprises 17 residues. Germline V CDR1 and CDR2: MGHRA, YSYEKL. V lost 1 base to trimming and J lost 1 base, with 15 bases between them. The CDR3 sequence is CASSQVRDPMGTDTQYF. The CDR3 region has the DNA TGCGCCAGCAGCCAAGTTCGGGATCCGATGGGCACAGATACGCAGTATTTT.

The rearrangement joins TRBV20-1 to TRBJ2-7; D is undetermined. The ends were cut back, 4 bases at V and 0 bases at J, with 13 bases in the middle. This CDR3 contains 14 residues. CDR1 is DFQATT and CDR2 is SNEGSKA in the germline V gene (reference sequence). CDR3 sequence: CSAIDVLSSYEQYF. In nucleotides, the CDR3 is TGCAGTGCTATTGACGTTCTTAGCTCCTACGAGCAGTACTTC.

The V gene is TRBV24-1, the J gene TRBJ2-1, with D unresolved. CDR3 length: 13 amino acids. The V and J ends lost 4 bases and 9 bases respectively, with 12 bases between them. CDR1 and CDR2 from the germline V gene are KGHDR and SFDVKD. CDR3 sequence reads: CATSDPYTREQFF. As DNA, the CDR3 is TGTGCCACCAGTGACCCATATACGCGTGAGCAGTTCTTC.

The sample holds one count of this clonotype. The chain joins TRBV7-3 to TRBJ2-1; D might be TRBD2 (5 bases). The CDR3 runs 14 residues. V gave up 4 bases and J gave up 6 bases, with 13 bases separating them. Germline values: CDR1 SGHTA, CDR2 FQGTGA. CDR3: CASSSGGRSNEQFF. The CDR3 nucleotides are TGTGCCAGCAGCTCCGGCGGGCGGAGCAATGAGCAGTTCTTC.

This clonotype was recorded a few times. A much larger clone differs by one base, so this may be a read error. This chain uses TRBV11-1 with TRBJ2-5, with a possible D match to TRBD2 (6 bases). This CDR3 is 14 amino acids long. Germline V gene sequence: CDR1 SGHAT, CDR2 FQDESV (reference sequence). Trimming stripped 2 bases from V and 11 bases from J, with 18 bases between. The CDR3 nucleotides are TGTGCCAGCAGCTTATCGGGGGTCTACAATGAGCAGTACTTC. Translation: CASSLSGVYNEQYF.

The CDR3 sequence is CASSMAGVNTGELFF. The CDR3 DNA reads TGTGCCAGTAGTATGGCGGGAGTGAACACCGGGGAGCTGTTTTTT. The V gene is TRBV19, the J gene TRBJ2-2; 7 bases line up with TRBD2. Germline CDR1 and CDR2: LNHDA and SQIVND (reference sequence). The CDR3 is 15 residues long. The V and J ends lost 3 bases and 1 base, in that order; junction bases with no gene match: 2.

This clonotype was picked up a small number of times. The J gene is TRBJ2-6, the V gene TRBV7-7, with D perhaps assigned TRBD1 or TRBD2 (5 bases each). With 5 bases removed from V and 1 base from J, the gap between germline ends came to 12 bases. CDR3 length equals 16 residues. Germline V gene lookup returns CDR1 SSHAT and CDR2 FNYEAQ (reference sequence). Here the CDR3 DNA reads TGTGCCAGCAGCCCAGGGCGGACTTCTGGGGCCAACGTCCTGACTTTC. Translated: CASSPGRTSGANVLTF.

The chain employs TRBV6-1 and TRBJ2-7, with 12 bases lining up with TRBD2. Germline loops: CDR1 MNHNS, CDR2 SASEGT. With 4 bases clipped from V and 5 bases from J, the junction kept 3 bases outside the gene matches. This CDR3 has 14 residues. CDR3 sequence reads: CASSVTSGSNEQYF. CDR3 sequence (DNA): TGTGCCAGCAGTGTGACTAGCGGGAGTAACGAGCAGTACTTC.

The rearrangement links TRBV2 to TRBJ2-1; 7 positions agree with TRBD2. The CDR3 has 16 residues. Germline values: CDR1 SNHLY, CDR2 FYNNEI. Trimming took 3 bases from V and 3 from J; bases not matched to a gene: 8. The CDR3 DNA follows: TGTGCCAGCAGTGACCAGTCGGGAGGAGACTACAATGAGCAGTTCTTC. It encodes CASSDQSGGDYNEQFF.

A few counts support this clonotype. The chain is built from TRBV7-9 and TRBJ2-5; D is possibly TRBD1 (6 bases). V was pared by 5 bases and J by 5 bases, with 18 bases between. Germline V gives CDR1 SEHNR, CDR2 FQNEAQ (reference sequence). CDR3 length equals 15 residues. CDR3 DNA sequence: TGTGCCAGCAGCGGAAATCAGGGGTCTGGGGAGACCCAGTACTTC. As protein: CASSGNQGSGETQYF.

This clonotype turned up a few times. V and J are TRBV5-5 and TRBJ1-1; 9 bases are a match to TRBD1. V lost 0 bases to trimming and J lost 8 bases; unmatched junction nucleotides: 5. The CDR3 spans 14 residues. Germline V gene lookup returns CDR1 SGHKS and CDR2 YYEKEE (reference sequence). In DNA, the CDR3 is TGTGCCAGCAGCTTGGCCCCACAGGGGGCAGAAGCTTTCTTT. Translating gives CASSLAPQGAEAFF.

About this clonotype itself: This sequence may be a read error, since a much larger clone differs from it by one base. Written as DNA, the CDR3 is TGTGCCAGCAGTTACGACAGGGCTAACTATGGCTGCACCTTC. Protein sequence: CASSYDRANYGCTF. V is TRBV6-6 and J is TRBJ1-2, with 7 bases matching TRBD1. The CDR3 sequence is 14 residues long. Germline V CDR1 and CDR2: MNHNY, SVGAGI (reference sequence).

The V call is TRBV5-1, the J call TRBJ2-7; possible D gene TRBD1, 5 bases. Per germline, CDR1 SGHRS and CDR2 YFSETQ. V lost 3 bases and J lost 7, with 20 bases in between. This CDR3 region has 15 residues. The DNA of the CDR3 is TGCGCCAGCAGCTCCGAAGGGGCCCATGGAGAAGAGCAGTACTTC. As protein: CASSSEGAHGEEQYF.

The chain is built from TRBV21-1 and TRBJ2-4; the table gives TRBD1 as D, unverified against the DNA. TRBV21-1 constitutes a pseudogene. The CDR3 covers 16 residues. CDR3 loop: CASCLGRGQRKNIQYF. The CDR3 DNA sequence: TGTGCCAGCTGCCTAGGCAGGGGGCAAAGAAAGAACATTCAGTACTTC.

This chain joins TRBV5-1 and TRBJ2-2, with TRBD1 matching 11 bases. V gave up 4 bases and J gave up 3 bases; unmatched junction bases: 2. Germline V gives CDR1 SGHRS, CDR2 YFSETQ. The CDR3 runs 15 residues. The CDR3 sequence: CASSRTGGDTGELFF. The CDR3 region has the DNA TGCGCCAGCAGCAGGACAGGGGGCGACACCGGGGAGCTGTTTTTT.